This TCR beta chain derives from a study of blood T cell repertoires in COVID-19. Study-wide background: Sites across the United States, Italy and Spain contributed samples from acute and convalescent COVID-19. PBMCs, B-cell-depleted T cells, or T cells provided the cDNA or gDNA that made up the material.

This clone was seen a few times. Source study methods: Reference gene primer amplification in the assay estimated nucleated cell counts. Clones were sequenced by immunoSEQ multiplex PCR, and TCRdb holds only the in-frame ones, with some missing. From that table come the V and J calls and clone size; the DNA was used to work out D and trimming. The sample comprises fewer than 250,000 clones, 80% to 90% of which are singletons, and approximately 4.5% rests with the top ten. CDR1 is SGHDT and CDR2 is YYEEEE in the germline V gene. After removal of 2 bases from V and 0 bases from J, the junction contained 4 bases not matched to a gene. The CDR3 runs 15 residues.

This TCR was recovered from a woman aged 70 to 79 with acute or convalescent COVID-19. The rearrangement links TRBV5-6 to TRBJ2-7; TRBD1 aligns across 8 bases. The sequenced sample consisted of peripheral blood. The CDR3 DNA is TGTGCCAGCAGCTTCCAGGGGGCTCCCTCCTACGAGCAGTACTTC. Its protein product is CASSFQGAPSYEQYF.